This entry lists 7 T cell receptor beta chains sequenced from one sample in a study of T cell changes during pregnancy in multiple sclerosis. This table comes from immunoSEQ multiplex PCR, and its TCRdb copy is limited to in-frame clones, with some not included. The table records 60,000 to 70,000 clones, about 92% of them present only once. The sequences come from peripheral blood, collected in the second trimester of pregnancy. Receptors were obtained from a female donor in good health, enrolled as a control in a pregnancy study.

Only one count was recorded for this clone. The rearrangement links TRBV29-1 to TRBJ2-4, with TRBD2 matching over 9 bases. Germline CDR1 reads SQVTM; CDR2 reads ANQGSEA. The V gene end was trimmed by 6 bases and the J gene end by 5 bases; junction bases not matched to a gene: 5. The CDR3 has 13 residues. CDR3 sequence (DNA): TGCAGCGTAACGGGACTAGCAGAAAACATTCAGTACTTC. Protein sequence: CSVTGLAENIQYF.

The V gene is TRBV9, the J gene TRBJ2-5; 10 bases are a match to TRBD2. V was pared by 7 bases and J by 5 bases, with 14 bases of the junction left unmatched. This CDR3 has 16 amino acids. CDR1 is SGDLS, CDR2 YYNGEE, per germline. CDR3 in DNA: TGTGCCAGCTCGGCTAAAAGCGGGAGGGCCCACGAGACCCAGTACTTC. Protein: CASSAKSGRAHETQYF.

The chain carries TRBV19 and TRBJ1-5; D unresolved. In germline, CDR1 is LNHDA, CDR2 SQIVND (reference sequence). The CDR3 sequence is 15 residues long. The V gene lost 7 bases and the J gene lost 11 bases, with 24 bases spanning the gap. CDR3 DNA: TGTGCCAGTAATGATCTGGCGCGGCCCTTGGAGGCCCAGCATTTT. Its protein product is CASNDLARPLEAQHF.

Written as DNA, the CDR3 is TGCGCCAGCAGCCAATTGGGACTAGCAAAAGAGACCCAGTACTTC. It is translated as CASSQLGLAKETQYF. The chain uses TRBV4-1 and TRBJ2-5; TRBD2 aligns across 9 bases. Germline-derived CDR1 and CDR2 are MGHRA and YSYEKL. The CDR3 has 15 amino acids. V lost 2 bases, J lost 3 bases, and 4 bases stayed unmatched.

The chain has TRBV4-1 and TRBJ1-5, with D unresolved. The CDR3 spans 16 residues. V was clipped by 4 bases and J by 0 bases, with 13 bases between them. CDR1 and CDR2 from the germline V gene are MGHRA and YSYEKL. The CDR3, as DNA: TGCGCCAGCAGCCCCCAGGCGTCCTATAGCAATCAGCCCCAGCATTTT. Translating it yields CASSPQASYSNQPQHF.

CDR3 residues: CASRGTSNTGELFF. The CDR3 nucleotides are TGTGCCAGCAGAGGGACAAGTAACACCGGGGAGCTGTTTTTT. J is TRBJ2-2 and V is TRBV9, with D possibly TRBD1 on 6 matching bases. Germline V CDR1 and CDR2: SGDLS, YYNGEE. Trimming left V 5 bases short and J 2 bases short, with 10 bases between. CDR3 length: 14 amino acids. The full variable domain, completed using reference TRBV9 and TRBJ2-2, is DSGVTQTPKHLITATGQRVTLRCSPRSGDLSVYWYQQSLDQGLQFLIQYYNGEERAKGNILERFSAQQFPDLHSELNLSSLELGDSALYFCASRGTSNTGELFFGEGSRLTVL.

Written as DNA, the CDR3 is TGTGCCAGCAGGATCCAGGGCTCCTATAATTCACCCCTCCACTTT. Translating gives CASRIQGSYNSPLHF. The chain joins TRBV27 to TRBJ1-6; D is perhaps TRBD1 (5 bases). Deletions cut 6 bases from V and 0 bases from J, with 9 bases between. Germline V lookup: CDR1 MNHEY, CDR2 SMNVEV (reference sequence). This CDR3 comprises 15 residues.